What follows is one TCR beta chain and its context. Its antigen is unknown. This sample is drawn from a study of breast tumors, draining lymph nodes, adjacent tissues. General study results and limits: Luminal-like breast cancer showed significantly greater tumor-nontumor repertoire similarity than basal-like breast cancer did. Tumor TCR diversity was below lymph nodes but above nontumor tissue. The data were judged consistent with most tumor T cells coming from lymph node and expanding in tumor.

TCRdb called the multiplex PCR reads again in MiXCR, with one record for every CDR3 protein. Of approximately 210,000 distinct CDR3 sequences in the sample, under 40% were seen once. The lymph nodes were axillary draining lymph nodes from breast cancer patients. The CDR3 runs 16 residues. The V segment lost 3 bases and the J segment 7 bases; nucleotides outside the gene matches: 17. The germline V gene has CDR1 DFQATT and CDR2 SNEGSKA (reference sequence). Material for sequencing was axillary lymph node tissue. This chain uses TRBV20-1 with TRBJ2-7; 8 nucleotides match TRBD2. This TCR derives from a female donor with breast cancer. Some clones in this sample may be carry-over from other donors' samples. The chain's CDR3 is CSARGRGSGTRGEQYF. CDR3 nucleotide sequence: TGCAGTGCTAGGGGTCGGGGTAGCGGGACGCGCGGGGAGCAGTACTTC.